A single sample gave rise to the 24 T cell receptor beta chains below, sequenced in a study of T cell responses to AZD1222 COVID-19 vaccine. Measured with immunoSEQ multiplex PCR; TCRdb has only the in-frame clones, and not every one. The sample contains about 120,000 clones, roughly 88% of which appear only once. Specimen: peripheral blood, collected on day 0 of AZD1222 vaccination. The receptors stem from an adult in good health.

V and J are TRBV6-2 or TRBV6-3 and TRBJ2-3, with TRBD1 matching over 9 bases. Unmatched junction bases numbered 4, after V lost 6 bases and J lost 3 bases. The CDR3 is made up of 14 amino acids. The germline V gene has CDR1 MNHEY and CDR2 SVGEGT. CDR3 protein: CASSPGTGTDTQYF. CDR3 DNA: TGTGCCAGCAGCCCCGGGACAGGGACAGATACGCAGTATTTT.

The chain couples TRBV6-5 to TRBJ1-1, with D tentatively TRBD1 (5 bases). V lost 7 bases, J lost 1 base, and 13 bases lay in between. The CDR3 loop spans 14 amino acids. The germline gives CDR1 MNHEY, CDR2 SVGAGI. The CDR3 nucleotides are TGTGCCAGCATAGGGGCAAGGCCGAACACTGAAGCTTTCTTT. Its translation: CASIGARPNTEAFF.

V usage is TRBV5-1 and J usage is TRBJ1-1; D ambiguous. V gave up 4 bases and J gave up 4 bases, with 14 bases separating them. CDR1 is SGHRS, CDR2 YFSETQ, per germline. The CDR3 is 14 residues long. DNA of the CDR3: TGCGCCAGCAGCCTTCCCACCCAGGCCACTGAAGCTTTCTTT. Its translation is CASSLPTQATEAFF.

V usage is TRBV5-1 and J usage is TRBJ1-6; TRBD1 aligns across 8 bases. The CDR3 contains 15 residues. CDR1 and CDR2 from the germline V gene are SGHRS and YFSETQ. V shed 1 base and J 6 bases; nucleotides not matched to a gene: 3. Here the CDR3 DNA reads TGCGCCAGCAGCTTGACGACAGGGGTTAATTCACCCCTCCACTTT. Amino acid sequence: CASSLTTGVNSPLHF.

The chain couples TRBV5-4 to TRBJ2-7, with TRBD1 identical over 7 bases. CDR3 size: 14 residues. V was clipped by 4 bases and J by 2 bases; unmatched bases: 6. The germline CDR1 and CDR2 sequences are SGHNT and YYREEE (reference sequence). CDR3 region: CASSPGQTPYEQYF. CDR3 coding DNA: TGTGCCAGCAGCCCGGGACAGACCCCCTACGAGCAGTACTTC.

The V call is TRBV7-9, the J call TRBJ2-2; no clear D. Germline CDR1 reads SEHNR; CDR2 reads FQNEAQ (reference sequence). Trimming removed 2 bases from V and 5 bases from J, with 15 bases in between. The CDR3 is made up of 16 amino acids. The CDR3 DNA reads TGTGCCAGCAGCTTAAACCGGGCACCTCTTACCGGGGAGCTGTTTTTT. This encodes CASSLNRAPLTGELFF.

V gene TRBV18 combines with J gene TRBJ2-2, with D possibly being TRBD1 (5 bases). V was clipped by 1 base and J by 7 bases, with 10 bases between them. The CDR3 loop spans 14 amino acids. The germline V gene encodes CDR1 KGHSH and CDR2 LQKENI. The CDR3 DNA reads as TGTGCCAGCTCACCACAGGGGTCCAACGGGGAGCTGTTTTTT. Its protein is CASSPQGSNGELFF.

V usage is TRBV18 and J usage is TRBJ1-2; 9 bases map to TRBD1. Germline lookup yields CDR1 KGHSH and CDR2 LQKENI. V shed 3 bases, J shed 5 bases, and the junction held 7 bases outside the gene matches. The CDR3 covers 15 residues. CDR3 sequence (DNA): TGTGCCAGCTCACCCTTACAGGGGGCAGAGTATGGCTACACCTTC. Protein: CASSPLQGAEYGYTF.

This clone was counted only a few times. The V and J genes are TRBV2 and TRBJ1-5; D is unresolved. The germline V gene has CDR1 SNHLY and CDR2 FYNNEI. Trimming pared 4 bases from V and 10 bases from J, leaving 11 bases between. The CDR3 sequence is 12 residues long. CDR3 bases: TGTGCCAGCAGTGCCCAAGGTCACCCCCAGCATTTT. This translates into CASSAQGHPQHF.

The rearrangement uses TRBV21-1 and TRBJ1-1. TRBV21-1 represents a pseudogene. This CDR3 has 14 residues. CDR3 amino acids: CASSYHRGGAEAFF. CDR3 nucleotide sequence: TGTGCCAGCAGTTATCATAGGGGGGGAGCTGAAGCTTTCTTT.

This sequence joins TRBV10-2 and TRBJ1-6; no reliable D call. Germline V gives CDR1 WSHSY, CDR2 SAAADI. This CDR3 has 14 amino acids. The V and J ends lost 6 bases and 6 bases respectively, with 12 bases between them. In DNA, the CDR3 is TGCGCCAGCAGCGACACCCTAATTAATTCACCCCTCCACTTT. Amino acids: CASSDTLINSPLHF.

The CDR3 region has the DNA TGTGCCAGCAGCAATAACAGGGTCAGGACTGAAGCTTTCTTT. This translates into CASSNNRVRTEAFF. This chain connects TRBV21-1 to TRBJ1-1; TRBD1 is the table's D call, not checked against the DNA. TRBV21-1 is listed as a pseudogene. This CDR3 is built from 14 residues.

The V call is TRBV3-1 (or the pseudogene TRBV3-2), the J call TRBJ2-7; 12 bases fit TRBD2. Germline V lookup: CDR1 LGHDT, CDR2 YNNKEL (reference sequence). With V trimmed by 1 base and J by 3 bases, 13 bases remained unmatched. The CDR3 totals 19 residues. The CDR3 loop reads CASSQVATSGGRELYEQYF. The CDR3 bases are TGTGCCAGCAGCCAAGTAGCAACTAGCGGGGGGCGAGAGCTCTACGAGCAGTACTTC.

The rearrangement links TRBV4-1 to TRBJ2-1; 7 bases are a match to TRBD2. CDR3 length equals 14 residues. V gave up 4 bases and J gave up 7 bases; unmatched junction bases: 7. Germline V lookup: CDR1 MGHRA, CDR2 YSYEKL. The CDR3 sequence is CASSLWGGLNEQFF. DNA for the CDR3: TGCGCCAGCAGCCTCTGGGGAGGGTTGAATGAGCAGTTCTTC.

This CDR3 is CASSSRRGTGNTIYF. The CDR3 region has the DNA TGTGCCAGTAGTTCGCGCAGGGGGACTGGAAACACCATATATTTT. This chain links TRBV19 with TRBJ1-3; 7 nucleotides line up with TRBD1. The germline V gene has CDR1 LNHDA and CDR2 SQIVND (reference sequence). The CDR3 contains 15 residues. V trimming: 5 bases; J trimming: 2 bases; junction bases outside the gene matches: 6.

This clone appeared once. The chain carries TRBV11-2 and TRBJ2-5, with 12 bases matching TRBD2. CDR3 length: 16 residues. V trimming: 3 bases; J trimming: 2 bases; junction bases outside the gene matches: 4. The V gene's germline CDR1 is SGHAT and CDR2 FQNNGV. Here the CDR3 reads CASSFGGLAGQETQYF. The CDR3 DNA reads TGTGCCAGCAGCTTCGGAGGACTAGCGGGGCAAGAGACCCAGTACTTC.

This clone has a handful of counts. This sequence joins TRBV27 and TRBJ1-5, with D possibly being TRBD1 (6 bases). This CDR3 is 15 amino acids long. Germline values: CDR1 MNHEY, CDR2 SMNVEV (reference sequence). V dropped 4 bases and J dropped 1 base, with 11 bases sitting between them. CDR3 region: CASSSMDSSNQPQHF. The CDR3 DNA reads TGTGCCAGCAGTTCTATGGACAGCAGCAATCAGCCCCAGCATTTT.

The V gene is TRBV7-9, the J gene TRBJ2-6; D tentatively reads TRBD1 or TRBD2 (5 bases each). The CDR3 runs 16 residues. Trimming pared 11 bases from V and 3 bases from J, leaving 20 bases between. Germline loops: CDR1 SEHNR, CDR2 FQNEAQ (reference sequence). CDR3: CAPSLGVGVGANVLTF. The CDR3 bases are TGTGCCCCCAGCTTGGGGGTAGGGGTTGGGGCCAACGTCCTGACTTTC.

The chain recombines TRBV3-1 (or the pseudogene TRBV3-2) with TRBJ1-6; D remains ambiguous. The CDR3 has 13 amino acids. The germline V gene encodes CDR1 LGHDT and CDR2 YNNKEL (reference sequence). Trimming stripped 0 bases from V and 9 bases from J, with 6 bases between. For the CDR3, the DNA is TGTGCCAGCAGCCAAGATGGAAGTTCACCCCTCCACTTT. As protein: CASSQDGSSPLHF.

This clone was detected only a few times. Written as DNA, the CDR3 is TGTGCCAGCAGCGTAGAGGGGACAGGGGGTGTGAACACTGAAGCTTTCTTT. Its protein product is CASSVEGTGGVNTEAFF. This chain links TRBV9 with TRBJ1-1; 11 positions agree with TRBD1. The CDR3 is 17 amino acids. V lost 0 bases to trimming and J lost 0 bases; unmatched junction nucleotides: 4. Germline V gene lookup returns CDR1 SGDLS and CDR2 YYNGEE.

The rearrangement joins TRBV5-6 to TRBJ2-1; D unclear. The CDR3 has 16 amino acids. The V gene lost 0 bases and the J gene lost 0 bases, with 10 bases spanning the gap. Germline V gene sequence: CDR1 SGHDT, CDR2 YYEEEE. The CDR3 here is CASSLALGSSYNEQFF. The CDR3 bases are TGTGCCAGCAGCTTGGCTCTGGGGTCCTCCTACAATGAGCAGTTCTTC.

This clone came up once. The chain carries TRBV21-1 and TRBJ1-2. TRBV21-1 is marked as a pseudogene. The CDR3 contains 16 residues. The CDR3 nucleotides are TGTGCCAGCAGCAAAGGCCCTTCGACGGATAACTATGGCTACACCTTC. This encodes CASSKGPSTDNYGYTF.

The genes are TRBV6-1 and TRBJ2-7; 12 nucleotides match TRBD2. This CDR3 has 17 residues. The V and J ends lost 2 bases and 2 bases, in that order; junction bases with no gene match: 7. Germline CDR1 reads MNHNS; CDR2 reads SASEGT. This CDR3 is CASSESWTSGVPYEQYF. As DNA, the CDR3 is TGTGCCAGCAGTGAATCTTGGACTAGCGGGGTTCCCTACGAGCAGTACTTC.

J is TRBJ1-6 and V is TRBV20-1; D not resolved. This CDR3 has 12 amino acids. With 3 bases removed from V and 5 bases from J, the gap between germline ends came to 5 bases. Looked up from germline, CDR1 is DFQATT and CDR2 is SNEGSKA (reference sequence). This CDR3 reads CSASRDNSPLHF. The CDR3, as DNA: TGCAGTGCTAGTCGGGATAATTCACCCCTCCACTTT.